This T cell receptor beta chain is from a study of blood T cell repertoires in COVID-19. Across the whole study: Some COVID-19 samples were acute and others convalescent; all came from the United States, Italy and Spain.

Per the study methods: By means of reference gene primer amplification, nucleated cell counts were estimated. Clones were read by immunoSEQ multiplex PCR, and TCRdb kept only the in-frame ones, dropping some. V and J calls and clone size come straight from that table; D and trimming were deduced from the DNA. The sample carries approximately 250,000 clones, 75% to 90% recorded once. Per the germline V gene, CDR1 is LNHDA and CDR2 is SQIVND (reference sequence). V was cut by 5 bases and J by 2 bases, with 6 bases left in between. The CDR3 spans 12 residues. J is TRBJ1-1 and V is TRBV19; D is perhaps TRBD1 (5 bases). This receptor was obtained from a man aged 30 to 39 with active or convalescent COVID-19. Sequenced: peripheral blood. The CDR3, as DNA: TGTGCCAGTAGTTGGGGCAACACTGAAGCTTTCTTT. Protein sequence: CASSWGNTEAFF. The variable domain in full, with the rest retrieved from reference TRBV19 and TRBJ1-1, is DGGITQSPKYLFRKEGQNVTLSCEQNLNHDAMYWYRQDPGQGLRLIYYSQIVNDFQKGDIAEGYSVSREKKESFPLTVTSAQKNPTAFYLCASSWGNTEAFFGQGTRLTVV.